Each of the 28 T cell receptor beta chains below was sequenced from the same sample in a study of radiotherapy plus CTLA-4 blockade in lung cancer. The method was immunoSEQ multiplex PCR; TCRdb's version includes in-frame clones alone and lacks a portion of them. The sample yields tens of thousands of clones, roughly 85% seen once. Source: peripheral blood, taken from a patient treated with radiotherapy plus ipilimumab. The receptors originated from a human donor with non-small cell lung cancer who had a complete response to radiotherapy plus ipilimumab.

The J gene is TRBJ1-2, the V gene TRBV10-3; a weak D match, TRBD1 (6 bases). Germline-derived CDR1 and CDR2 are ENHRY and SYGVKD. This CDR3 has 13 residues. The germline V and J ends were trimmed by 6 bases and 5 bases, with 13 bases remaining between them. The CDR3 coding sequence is TGTGCCATCAGCCTTAGACAGGATTATGGCTACACCTTC. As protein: CAISLRQDYGYTF.

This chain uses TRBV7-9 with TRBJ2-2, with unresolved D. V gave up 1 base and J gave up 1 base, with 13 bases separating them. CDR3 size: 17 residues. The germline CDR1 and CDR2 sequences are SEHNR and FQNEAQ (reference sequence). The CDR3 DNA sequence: TGTGCCAGCAGCTTAGGGGGTCTCTCATTGAACACCGGGGAGCTGTTTTTT. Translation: CASSLGGLSLNTGELFF.

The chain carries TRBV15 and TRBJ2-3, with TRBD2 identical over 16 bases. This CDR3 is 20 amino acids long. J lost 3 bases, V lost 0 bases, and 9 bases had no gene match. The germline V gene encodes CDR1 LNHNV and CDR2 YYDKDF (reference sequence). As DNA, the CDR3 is TGTGCCACCAGCAGAGATAGGGGACTAGCGGGAGGGCCGGGAACAGATACGCAGTATTTT. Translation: CATSRDRGLAGGPGTDTQYF. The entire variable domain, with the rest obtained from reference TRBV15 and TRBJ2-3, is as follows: DAMVIQNPRYQVTQFGKPVTLSCSQTLNHNVMYWYQQKSSQAPKLLFHYYDKDFNNEADTPDNFQSRRPNTSFCFLDIRSPGLGDTAMYLCATSRDRGLAGGPGTDTQYFGPGTRLTVL.

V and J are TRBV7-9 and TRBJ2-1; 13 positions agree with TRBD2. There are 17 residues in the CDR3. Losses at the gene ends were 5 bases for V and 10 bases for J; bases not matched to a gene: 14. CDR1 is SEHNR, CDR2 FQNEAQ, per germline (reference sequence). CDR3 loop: CASSITSGRAGIVEQFF. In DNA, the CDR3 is TGTGCCAGCAGCATCACTAGCGGGAGGGCCGGGATCGTAGAGCAGTTCTTC.

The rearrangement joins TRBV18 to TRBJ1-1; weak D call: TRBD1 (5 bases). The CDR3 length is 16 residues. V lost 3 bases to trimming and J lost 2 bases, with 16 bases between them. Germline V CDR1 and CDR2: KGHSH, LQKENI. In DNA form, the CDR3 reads TGTGCCAGCTCACCGGAGGGGCTCCAACCCAACACTGAAGCTTTCTTT. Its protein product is CASSPEGLQPNTEAFF.

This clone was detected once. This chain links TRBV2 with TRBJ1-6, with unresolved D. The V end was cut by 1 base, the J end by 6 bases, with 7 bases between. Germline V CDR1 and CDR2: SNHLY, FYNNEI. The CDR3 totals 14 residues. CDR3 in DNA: TGTGCCAGCAGTGAAGTAGAGAGTAATTCACCCCTCCACTTT. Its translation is CASSEVESNSPLHF.

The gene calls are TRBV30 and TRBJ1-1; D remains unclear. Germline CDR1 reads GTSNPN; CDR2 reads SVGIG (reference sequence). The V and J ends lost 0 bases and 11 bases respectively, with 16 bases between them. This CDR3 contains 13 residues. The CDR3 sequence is CAWSVQLGREAFF. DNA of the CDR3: TGTGCCTGGAGTGTACAATTGGGTCGGGAGGCTTTCTTT.

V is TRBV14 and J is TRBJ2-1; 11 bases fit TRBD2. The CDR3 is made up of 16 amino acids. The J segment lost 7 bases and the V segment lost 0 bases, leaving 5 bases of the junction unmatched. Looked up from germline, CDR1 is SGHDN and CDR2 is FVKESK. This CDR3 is CASSQDQASGGNEQFF. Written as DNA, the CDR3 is TGTGCCAGCAGCCAAGATCAGGCTAGCGGGGGGAATGAGCAGTTCTTC.

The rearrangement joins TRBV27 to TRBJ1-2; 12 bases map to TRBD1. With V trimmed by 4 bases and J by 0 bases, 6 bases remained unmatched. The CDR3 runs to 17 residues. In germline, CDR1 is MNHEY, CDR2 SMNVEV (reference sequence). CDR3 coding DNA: TGTGCCAGCAGTTCCCGGGACAGGGGGCCGTCTAACTATGGCTACACCTTC. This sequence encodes CASSSRDRGPSNYGYTF.

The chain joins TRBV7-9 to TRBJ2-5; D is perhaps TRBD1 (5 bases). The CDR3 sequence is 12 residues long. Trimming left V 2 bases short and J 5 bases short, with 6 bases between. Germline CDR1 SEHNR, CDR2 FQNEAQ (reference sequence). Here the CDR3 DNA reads TGTGCCAGCAGCTTAAACAGGGAGACCCAGTACTTC. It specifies CASSLNRETQYF.

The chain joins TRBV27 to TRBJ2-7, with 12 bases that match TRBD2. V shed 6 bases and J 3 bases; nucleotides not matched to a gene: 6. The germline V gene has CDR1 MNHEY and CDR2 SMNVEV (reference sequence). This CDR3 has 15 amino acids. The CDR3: CASRTRTSGNYEQYV. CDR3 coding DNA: TGTGCCAGCAGAACCCGGACTAGCGGGAACTACGAGCAGTACGTC.

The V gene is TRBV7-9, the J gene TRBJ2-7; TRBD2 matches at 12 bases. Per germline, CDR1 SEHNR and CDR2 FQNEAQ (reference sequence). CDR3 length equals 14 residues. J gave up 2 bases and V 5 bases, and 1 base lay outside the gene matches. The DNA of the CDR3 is TGTGCCAGCAGCCCTAGCGGGGGGGCCTACGAGCAGTACTTC. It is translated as CASSPSGGAYEQYF.

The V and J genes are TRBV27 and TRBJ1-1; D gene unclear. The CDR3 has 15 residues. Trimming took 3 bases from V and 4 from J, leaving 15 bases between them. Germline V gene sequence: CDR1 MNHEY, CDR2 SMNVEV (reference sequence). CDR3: CASSFQFPRGTEAFF. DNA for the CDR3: TGTGCCAGCAGTTTCCAATTCCCCCGGGGCACTGAAGCTTTCTTT.

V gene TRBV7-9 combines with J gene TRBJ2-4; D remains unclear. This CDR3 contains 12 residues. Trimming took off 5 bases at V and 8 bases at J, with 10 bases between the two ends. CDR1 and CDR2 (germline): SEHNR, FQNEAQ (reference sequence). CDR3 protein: CASSPGQDIQYF. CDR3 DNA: TGTGCCAGCAGCCCAGGTCAGGACATTCAGTACTTC.

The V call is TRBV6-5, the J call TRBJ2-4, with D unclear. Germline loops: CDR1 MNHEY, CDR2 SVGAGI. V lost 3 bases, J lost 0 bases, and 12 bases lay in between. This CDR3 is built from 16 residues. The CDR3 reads CASSYGVMQAKNIQYF. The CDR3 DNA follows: TGTGCCAGCAGTTATGGGGTAATGCAAGCCAAAAACATTCAGTACTTC.

CDR3 protein: CASSRQGLGNRETQYF. The CDR3 nucleotides are TGTGCCAGCAGCCGACAGGGATTGGGTAACCGGGAGACCCAGTACTTC. The rearrangement links TRBV11-3 to TRBJ2-5; 7 positions agree with TRBD1. The J segment lost 5 bases and the V segment lost 5 bases, leaving 14 bases of the junction unmatched. Germline loops: CDR1 SGHNT, CDR2 YENEEA. The CDR3 contains 16 residues. The variable domain in full, with the rest retrieved from reference TRBV11-3 and TRBJ2-5, is EAGVVQSPRYKIIEKKQPVAFWCNPISGHNTLYWYLQNLGQGPELLIRYENEEAVDDSQLPKDRFSAERLKGVDSTLKIQPAELGDSAVYLCASSRQGLGNRETQYFGPGTRLLVL.

Here the CDR3 DNA reads TGTGCCAGCAGTTCCGGGACAGGGACTCAGCCCCAGCATTTT. Translation gives CASSSGTGTQPQHF. V gene TRBV2 combines with J gene TRBJ1-5, with 9 bases identical to TRBD1. Germline V gene data show CDR1 as SNHLY and CDR2 as FYNNEI. J lost 6 bases, V lost 5 bases, and 5 bases had no gene match. This CDR3 contains 14 residues.

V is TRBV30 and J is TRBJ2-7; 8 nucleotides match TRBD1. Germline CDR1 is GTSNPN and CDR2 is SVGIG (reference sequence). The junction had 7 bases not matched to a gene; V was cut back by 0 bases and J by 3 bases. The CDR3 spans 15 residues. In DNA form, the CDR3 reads TGTGCCTGGAGTGTACTCGGGACAGGCCACTACGAGCAGTACTTC. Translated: CAWSVLGTGHYEQYF. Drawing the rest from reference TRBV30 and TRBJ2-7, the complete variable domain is SQTIHQWPATLVQPVGSPLSLECTVEGTSNPNLYWYRQAAGRGLQLLFYSVGIGQISSEVPQNLSASRPQDRQFILSSKKLLLSDSGFYLCAWSVLGTGHYEQYFGPGTRLTVT.

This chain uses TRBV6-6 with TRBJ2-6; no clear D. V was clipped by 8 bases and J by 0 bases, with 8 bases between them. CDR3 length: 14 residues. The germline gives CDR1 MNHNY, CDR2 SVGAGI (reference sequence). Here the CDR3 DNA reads TGTGCCAGCTCCCAGGACTCTGGGGCCAACGTCCTGACTTTC. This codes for CASSQDSGANVLTF.

CDR3 sequence (DNA): TGTGCCAGCAGTCCCCGGACTAGCGGGAATACAGATACGCAGTATTTT. This sequence encodes CASSPRTSGNTDTQYF. The V gene is TRBV27, the J gene TRBJ2-3, with 12 bases matching TRBD2. Trimming cost V 5 bases and J 3 bases; bases outside gene matches: 6. CDR1 and CDR2 (germline): MNHEY, SMNVEV (reference sequence). This CDR3 has 16 amino acids.

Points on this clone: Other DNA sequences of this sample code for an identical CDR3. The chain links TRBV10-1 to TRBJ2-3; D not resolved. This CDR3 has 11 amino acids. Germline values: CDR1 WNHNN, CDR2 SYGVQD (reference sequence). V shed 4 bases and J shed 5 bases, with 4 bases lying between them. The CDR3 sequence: CASSGGDTQYF. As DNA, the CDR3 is TGCGCCAGCAGTGGGGGAGATACGCAGTATTTT.

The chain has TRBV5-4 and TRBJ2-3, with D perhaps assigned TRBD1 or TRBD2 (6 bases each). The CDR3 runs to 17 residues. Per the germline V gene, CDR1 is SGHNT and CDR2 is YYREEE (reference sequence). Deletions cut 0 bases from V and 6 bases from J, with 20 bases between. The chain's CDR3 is CASSLGPKGGRRDTQYF. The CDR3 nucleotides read TGTGCCAGCAGCTTGGGGCCCAAGGGGGGCCGTAGGGATACGCAGTATTTT. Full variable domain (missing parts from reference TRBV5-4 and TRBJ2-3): ETGVTQSPTHLIKTRGQQVTLRCSSQSGHNTVSWYQQALGQGPQFIFQYYREEENGRGNFPPRFSGLQFPNYSSELNVNALELDDSALYLCASSLGPKGGRRDTQYFGPGTRLTVL.

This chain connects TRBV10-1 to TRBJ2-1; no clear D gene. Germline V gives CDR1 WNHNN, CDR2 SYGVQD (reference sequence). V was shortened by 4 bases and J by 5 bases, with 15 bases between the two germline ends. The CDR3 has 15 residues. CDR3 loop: CASSAVPGGDNEQFF. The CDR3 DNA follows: TGCGCCAGCAGTGCCGTACCAGGCGGCGACAATGAGCAGTTCTTC.

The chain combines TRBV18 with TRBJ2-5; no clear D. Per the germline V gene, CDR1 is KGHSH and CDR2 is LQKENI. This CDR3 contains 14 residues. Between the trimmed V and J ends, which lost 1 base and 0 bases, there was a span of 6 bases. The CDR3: CASSPRRNQETQYF. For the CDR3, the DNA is TGTGCCAGCTCACCACGGAGAAACCAAGAGACCCAGTACTTC.

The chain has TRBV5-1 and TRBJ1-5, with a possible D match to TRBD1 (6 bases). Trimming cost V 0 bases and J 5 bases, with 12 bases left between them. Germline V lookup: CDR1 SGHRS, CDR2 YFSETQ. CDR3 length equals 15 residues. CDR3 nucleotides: TGCGCCAGCAGCTTGGCGGGGGCCTCGGATCAGCCCCAGCATTTT. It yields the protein CASSLAGASDQPQHF.

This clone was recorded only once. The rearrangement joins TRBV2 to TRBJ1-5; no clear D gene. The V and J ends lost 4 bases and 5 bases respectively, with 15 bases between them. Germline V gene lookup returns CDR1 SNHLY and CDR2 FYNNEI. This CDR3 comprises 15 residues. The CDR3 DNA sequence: TGTGCCAGCAGTGCCCCAGAAGGTGGGGATCAGCCCCAGCATTTT. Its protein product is CASSAPEGGDQPQHF.

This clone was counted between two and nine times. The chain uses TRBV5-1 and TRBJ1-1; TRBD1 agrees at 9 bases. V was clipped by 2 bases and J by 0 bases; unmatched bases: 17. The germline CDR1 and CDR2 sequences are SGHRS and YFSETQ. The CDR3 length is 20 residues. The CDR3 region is CASSLRDRVEVGRVNTEAFF. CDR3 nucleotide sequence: TGCGCCAGCAGCTTACGGGACAGGGTAGAGGTGGGTAGGGTGAACACTGAAGCTTTCTTT.

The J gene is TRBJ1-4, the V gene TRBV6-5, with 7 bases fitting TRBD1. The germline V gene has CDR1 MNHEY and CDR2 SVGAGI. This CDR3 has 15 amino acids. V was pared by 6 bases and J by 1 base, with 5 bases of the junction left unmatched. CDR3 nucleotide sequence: TGTGCCAGCAGCCCCCCAGGGGGAACTAATGAAAAACTGTTTTTT. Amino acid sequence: CASSPPGGTNEKLFF.